One sample yielded the 30 T cell receptor beta chains listed below, sequenced in a study of CD8 T cells in Susac syndrome. cDNA came from roughly 0.47 to 1 ug RNA primed by random hexamers. TCRdb reprocessed the immunoSEQ multiplex PCR reads via MiXCR and lists one record per CDR3 protein. Seen here are about 200,000 distinct CDR3 sequences, nearly 95% observed once, and the top ten hold just under 0.095%. Sequencing was carried out using CD4+ T cells from PBMCs. These receptors were collected from a human donor with multiple sclerosis.

In this sample, this clonotype turned up a few times. The chain links TRBV9 to TRBJ2-4; 11 bases are shared with TRBD1. The CDR3 sequence is 14 residues long. J lost 7 bases, V lost 0 bases, and 0 bases had no gene match. Germline V gives CDR1 SGDLS, CDR2 YYNGEE. CDR3 DNA sequence: TGTGCCAGCAGCGTAGGGGACAGGGGGAACATTCAGTACTTC. As protein: CASSVGDRGNIQYF.

This chain joins TRBV4-1 and TRBJ1-1; D might be TRBD1 (5 bases). The germline V gene encodes CDR1 MGHRA and CDR2 YSYEKL. The CDR3 spans 17 residues. V lost 0 bases and J lost 3, with 17 bases in between. The CDR3 sequence: CASSQEAGTRVYTEAFF. CDR3 coding DNA: TGCGCCAGCAGCCAAGAGGCAGGGACTAGGGTATACACTGAAGCTTTCTTT.

The chain couples TRBV20-1 to TRBJ2-7; D gene uncertain. CDR1 and CDR2 (germline): DFQATT, SNEGSKA (reference sequence). V gave up 0 bases and J gave up 4 bases, with 7 bases separating them. The CDR3 extends over 12 amino acids. This CDR3 is CSARDVFYEQYF. CDR3 coding DNA: TGCAGTGCTAGAGATGTTTTTTACGAGCAGTACTTC.

The V gene is TRBV12-3 or TRBV12-4, the J gene TRBJ1-2; 11 bases map to TRBD1. The V gene end was trimmed by 3 bases and the J gene end by 8 bases; junction bases not matched to a gene: 11. CDR3 length: 16 amino acids. The CDR3 DNA reads TGTGCCAGCAGTTTGAGGGGACAGGGGGTTGGTCGCGGCTACACCTTC. It is translated as CASSLRGQGVGRGYTF.

This chain connects TRBV18 to TRBJ2-3; TRBD2 is a possible D gene (6 bases). Germline V gene sequence: CDR1 KGHSH, CDR2 LQKENI. The length of the CDR3 is 16 residues. Trimming stripped 2 bases from V and 2 bases from J, with 14 bases between. DNA for the CDR3: TGTGCCAGCTCACCATGGGGGGACCCGGACACAGATACGCAGTATTTT. It yields the protein CASSPWGDPDTDTQYF.

The V gene is TRBV18, the J gene TRBJ1-5; D might be TRBD1 (5 bases). From germline, CDR1 is KGHSH and CDR2 LQKENI. This CDR3 region has 13 residues. The V end lost 4 bases, the J end lost 6 bases, and 10 bases lay between the germline ends. The CDR3 loop reads CASSHGGGQPQHF. For the CDR3, the DNA is TGTGCCAGCTCACACGGGGGGGGTCAGCCCCAGCATTTT.

The chain combines TRBV29-1 with TRBJ1-2; 9 bases map to TRBD1. Trimming removed 6 bases from V and 5 bases from J; junction bases left unmatched: 4. Germline lookup yields CDR1 SQVTM and CDR2 ANQGSEA. This CDR3 is built from 12 residues. The CDR3, as DNA: TGCAGCGTCGGGACAGGGCCATATGGCTACACCTTC. Translation gives CSVGTGPYGYTF.

This clonotype was counted a single time. The rearrangement joins TRBV4-2 to TRBJ2-3, with 7 bases matching TRBD2. Germline V gives CDR1 LGHNA, CDR2 YNFKEQ. V lost 4 bases to trimming and J lost 4 bases; unmatched junction nucleotides: 8. CDR3 size: 15 residues. As DNA, the CDR3 is TGTGCCAGCAGCCCGCGGGGAGGGGAAGCAGATACGCAGTATTTT. The encoded protein is CASSPRGGEADTQYF.

The V and J genes are TRBV7-9 and TRBJ2-1; a weak D match, TRBD2 (5 bases). Per germline, CDR1 SEHNR and CDR2 FQNEAQ (reference sequence). The CDR3 has 12 residues. Trimming took 1 base from V and 14 from J, leaving 12 bases between them. Here the CDR3 reads CASSLVGGAEFF. DNA for the CDR3: TGTGCCAGCAGCTTAGTGGGCGGAGCGGAGTTCTTC.

This clonotype was seen just once. The chain couples TRBV20-1 to TRBJ2-3; 8 bases are shared with TRBD1. The germline V gene has CDR1 DFQATT and CDR2 SNEGSKA (reference sequence). With 3 bases clipped from V and 4 bases from J, the junction kept 6 bases outside the gene matches. There are 14 residues in the CDR3. The CDR3 coding sequence is TGCAGTGCTAGTAGGGGACAGGCCGCAGATACGCAGTATTTT. Its translation: CSASRGQAADTQYF.

The V gene is TRBV12-3 or TRBV12-4, the J gene TRBJ1-2; the D gene is possibly TRBD1 (5 bases). The CDR3 has 13 amino acids. V shed 1 base and J shed 4 bases, with 7 bases lying between them. The CDR3 nucleotides read TGTGCCAGCAGTTTAGAAGGGGTCTATGGCTACACCTTC. As protein: CASSLEGVYGYTF.

The J gene is TRBJ2-7, the V gene TRBV11-3; D is perhaps TRBD2 (5 bases). The CDR3 consists of 15 residues. Trimming stripped 2 bases from V and 3 bases from J, with 14 bases between. In germline, CDR1 is SGHNT, CDR2 YENEEA. The DNA of the CDR3 is TGTGCCAGCAGCTTACGGGGATCAACCCTCTACGAGCAGTACTTC. It specifies CASSLRGSTLYEQYF.

The gene calls are TRBV12-3 or TRBV12-4 and TRBJ2-1, with no clear D. V was trimmed by 2 bases and J by 12 bases, leaving 14 bases between them. The length of the CDR3 is 13 residues. The CDR3 DNA reads as TGTGCCAGCAGTTTAAACATCCTGGGTTGGCAGTTCTTC. Translating it yields CASSLNILGWQFF.

The V call is TRBV25-1, the J call TRBJ2-7; the match to TRBD1 covers 9 bases. From germline, CDR1 is MGHDK and CDR2 SYGVNS. The V gene end was trimmed by 1 base and the J gene end by 2 bases; junction bases not matched to a gene: 3. This CDR3 spans 15 amino acids. The CDR3 here is CASSELGQGAYEQYF. CDR3 DNA sequence: TGTGCCAGCAGTGAATTGGGACAGGGCGCCTACGAGCAGTACTTC.

The chain has TRBV6-1 and TRBJ2-3, with 7 nucleotides matching TRBD1. The germline gives CDR1 MNHNS, CDR2 SASEGT. The CDR3 sequence is 16 residues long. J was trimmed by 0 bases and V by 7 bases; bases with no gene match: 10. The CDR3 coding sequence is TGTGCCAGCAAGAGGGACAGACCCTCTAGCACAGATACGCAGTATTTT. Its translation is CASKRDRPSSTDTQYF.

The chain uses TRBV29-1 and TRBJ2-7, with 9 bases fitting TRBD1. Germline V gives CDR1 SQVTM, CDR2 ANQGSEA. The CDR3 sequence is 17 residues long. The ends lost 7 bases at V and 3 bases at J; junction bases unmatched: 19. The CDR3 coding sequence is TGCAGCGCGCTCGGGGACAGGGCTGGGTATTTGAGCTACGAGCAGTACTTC. Residues: CSALGDRAGYLSYEQYF.

This chain uses TRBV11-3 with TRBJ2-4, with no clear D. The ends were cut back, 5 bases at V and 6 bases at J, with 17 bases in the middle. Germline CDR1 SGHNT, CDR2 YENEEA. CDR3 length: 15 amino acids. The CDR3 loop is CASSPGPVGRNIQYF. The CDR3 DNA reads as TGTGCCAGCAGCCCCGGCCCCGTTGGAAGAAACATTCAGTACTTC.

The chain employs TRBV5-1 and TRBJ2-7; 11 bases are shared with TRBD1. Germline CDR1 is SGHRS and CDR2 is YFSETQ. V lost 3 bases to trimming and J lost 3 bases; unmatched junction nucleotides: 2. The CDR3 contains 14 residues. The CDR3 bases are TGCGCCAGCAGCTCCGGGACAGGGGGCTACGAGCAGTACTTC. Translating it yields CASSSGTGGYEQYF.

The gene calls are TRBV12-3 or TRBV12-4 and TRBJ2-5; TRBD2 is a possible D gene (5 bases). The CDR3 runs to 12 residues. Trimming stripped 5 bases from V and 5 bases from J, with 9 bases between. CDR3 region: CASSAGGETQYF. CDR3 in DNA: TGTGCCAGCAGTGCCGGCGGGGAGACCCAGTACTTC.

The V gene is TRBV30, the J gene TRBJ2-3; 13 positions match TRBD2. Trimming removed 3 bases from V and 0 bases from J; junction bases left unmatched: 12. The CDR3 contains 19 residues. Germline V gives CDR1 GTSNPN, CDR2 SVGIG (reference sequence). The CDR3 DNA reads as TGTGCCTGGAGCCCACTCCCTGGGACTAGCGGGAAGAGCACAGATACGCAGTATTTT. It specifies CAWSPLPGTSGKSTDTQYF.

The chain couples TRBV12-3 or TRBV12-4 to TRBJ1-1; D remains ambiguous. Trimming pared 7 bases from V and 2 bases from J, leaving 11 bases between. This CDR3 is 13 amino acids long. The CDR3 is CASKSDFNTEAFF. As DNA, the CDR3 is TGTGCCAGCAAGTCCGACTTCAACACTGAAGCTTTCTTT.

A word on this clonotype: Its ends do not fully match the called genes, so a read error is possible. This rearrangement joins TRBV29-1 to TRBJ2-3; D is perhaps TRBD1 (5 bases). From germline, CDR1 is SQVTM and CDR2 ANQGSEA. The CDR3 is 14 residues long. The CDR3 DNA reads TGCAGCTTTGATCACAGGCCTAGCACAGATACGCAGTATTTT. This encodes CSFDHRPSTDTQYF.

This clonotype was seen once. This rearrangement joins TRBV3-1 to TRBJ2-3; TRBD2 might be the D (5 bases). This CDR3 region has 14 residues. Germline V lookup: CDR1 LGHDT, CDR2 YNNKEL (reference sequence). V was pared by 5 bases and J by 3 bases, with 12 bases between. CDR3 region: CASSTRTGTDTQYF. CDR3 nucleotides: TGTGCCAGCAGCACTAGGACGGGAACAGATACGCAGTATTTT.

The gene calls are TRBV7-3 and TRBJ2-2, with D perhaps TRBD2 (6 bases). V was trimmed by 5 bases and J by 0 bases, leaving 13 bases between them. CDR1 and CDR2 (germline): SGHTA, FQGTGA. The CDR3 runs 16 residues. CDR3 loop: CASSPQGGANTGELFF. As DNA, the CDR3 is TGTGCCAGCAGCCCCCAGGGCGGGGCGAACACCGGGGAGCTGTTTTTT.

CDR3 sequence (DNA): TGTGCCGGGGGGGGACCCGAAGCTTTCTTT. This encodes CAGGGPEAFF. The genes are TRBV2 and TRBJ1-1; D may be TRBD1 (5 bases). This CDR3 region has 10 residues. Per germline, CDR1 SNHLY and CDR2 FYNNEI. Trimming stripped 11 bases from V and 8 bases from J, with 12 bases between.

V usage is TRBV20-1 and J usage is TRBJ2-7; TRBD2 agrees at 14 bases. CDR3 length equals 14 residues. The germline V gene has CDR1 DFQATT and CDR2 SNEGSKA (reference sequence). Trimming at V came to 3 bases and at J to 4 bases, leaving 2 bases not matched to a gene. Here the CDR3 reads CSASGTSGRYEQYF. The CDR3 DNA sequence: TGCAGTGCTAGCGGGACTAGCGGGAGATACGAGCAGTACTTC.

The count of this clonotype is one. This sequence joins TRBV12-5 and TRBJ2-3, with 7 bases that match TRBD2. Looked up from germline, CDR1 is LGHNT and CDR2 is FRNRAP. The ends lost 8 bases at V and 2 bases at J; junction bases unmatched: 4. The CDR3 covers 13 residues. The CDR3 protein is CASLRGDTDTQYF. In nucleotides, the CDR3 is TGTGCTAGTCTACGGGGGGACACAGATACGCAGTATTTT.

The genes are TRBV29-1 and TRBJ2-1, with D perhaps TRBD1 or TRBD2 (5 bases each). V lost 4 bases to trimming and J lost 7 bases, with 26 bases between them. This CDR3 is 17 amino acids long. The germline V gene encodes CDR1 SQVTM and CDR2 ANQGSEA. DNA for the CDR3: TGCAGCGTTGGCCCGGGACGCACACCCCCGGCTGGGAATGAGCAGTTCTTC. Protein sequence: CSVGPGRTPPAGNEQFF.

The chain has TRBV3-1 and TRBJ2-2; 10 bases fit TRBD2. The trim removed 4 bases at V and 4 bases at J, leaving 3 bases unmatched. Germline-derived CDR1 and CDR2 are LGHDT and YNNKEL (reference sequence). The CDR3 spans 15 residues. The CDR3 DNA reads TGTGCCAGCAGCCCCCGACTAGCGGGCACCGGGGAGCTGTTTTTT. It encodes CASSPRLAGTGELFF.

This clonotype was counted a single time. The chain carries TRBV5-1 and TRBJ2-1; TRBD2 matches 9 bases. This CDR3 spans 15 amino acids. CDR1 is SGHRS, CDR2 YFSETQ, per germline. V was clipped by 5 bases and J by 10 bases; unmatched bases: 13. The CDR3 region is CASRLGTSPFTEQFF. The CDR3 bases are TGCGCCAGCAGGCTCGGGACTAGCCCGTTCACGGAGCAGTTCTTC.